Ten or more counts support the clone carrying this T cell receptor beta chain. Its cognate antigen is unknown. Relying on iRepertoire HTBI primers and Arm-PCR of CDR3 regions, the team built TCR beta libraries. Original data processing: Segment identification across samples yielded about 60 TRBV and roughly 14 TRBJ segments. One entry per CDR3 protein, called by TCRdb with MiXCR from the multiplex PCR reads. The V and J calls come from TCRdb's annotation, not from the publication. Here the sample spans around 460,000 distinct CDR3 sequences, approximately 23% being singletons. The sample is drawn from a study of regulatory T cells in long-lasting Graves disease. Study-level points and caveats: Persistent Graves' patients had lower TCR diversity than newly diagnosed ones. Persistent patients had a count of shared public clonotypes (around 2,700) that exceeded that of new patients (approximately 920). TRBV28 was favored in persistent disease, as were TRBJ1-2 and TRBJ2-5.

As for time point: persistent/refractory GD, antithyroid drugs over 5 years with positive TRAb. Extracted PBMC RNA gave rise to the TCR library. The CDR3 covers 13 residues. Germline CDR1 MDHEN, CDR2 SYDVKM. Trimming took off 5 bases at V and 5 bases at J, with 12 bases between the two ends. This TCR was sampled from a female donor with Graves disease. Sequencing used peripheral blood mononuclear cells (PBMCs), obtained when the disease was refractory, from a patient treated with antithyroid drugs. J is TRBJ1-2 and V is TRBV28; no clear D. The CDR3 is CASSPPDGYGYTF. CDR3 in DNA: TGTGCCAGCAGTCCCCCGGACGGATATGGCTACACCTTC.